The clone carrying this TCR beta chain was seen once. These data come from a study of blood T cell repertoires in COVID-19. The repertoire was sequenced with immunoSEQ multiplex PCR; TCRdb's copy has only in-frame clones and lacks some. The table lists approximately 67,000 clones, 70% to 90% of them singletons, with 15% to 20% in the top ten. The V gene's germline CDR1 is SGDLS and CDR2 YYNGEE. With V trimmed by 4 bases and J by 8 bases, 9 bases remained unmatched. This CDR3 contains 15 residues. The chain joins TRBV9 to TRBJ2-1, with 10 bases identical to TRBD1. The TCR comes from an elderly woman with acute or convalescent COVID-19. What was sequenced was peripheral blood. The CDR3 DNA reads TGTGCCAGCAGCCCCCGGGACAGGGGTTCGTATGAGCAGTTCTTC. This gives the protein CASSPRDRGSYEQFF.